The T cell receptor (beta chain) described here comes from a study of blood T cell repertoires in COVID-19 (TCRdb year 2020). A note on the overall study: Samples from collaborators originated in the United States, Italy and Spain and spanned both the acute and convalescent phases of COVID-19. Where HLA class I and class II types were available, the types were taken from metadata supplied by the sample provider, not from assay-based typing. The material from the prospective study consisted of cDNA or gDNA derived from T cells, B-cell-depleted T cells, or PBMCs. Nearly every sample came with metadata listing a de-identified subject ID, COVID-19 status, age in years and sex. The repertoires were released in a freely available public database meant as a resource for research on the immune response to SARS-CoV-2. Deeply sampled blood TCRbeta repertoires from subjects exposed to, actively infected with, or recovered from COVID-19 were included in the dataset. Samples were obtained from the ongoing ImmuneRACE study (first 160 participants) and from 1,254 subjects provided by 6 global collaborators. Paper-wide results and their limitations: The amount of clinical and demographic metadata varied by source and participant and was provided uncurated.

The immunoSEQ Assay, a bias-controlled multiplex PCR, was used to amplify TCRbeta CDR3 regions from genomic DNA. Per the original workflow: The number of nucleated cells in each sample was estimated by amplification of reference gene primers within the assay. To quantify the absolute abundance of each unique TCRbeta CDR3 rearrangement, sequence reads were collapsed and filtered. Productive Simpson clonality was computed per sample as the square root of Simpson's diversity index over productive rearrangements. The table comes from immuneACCESS by way of TCRdb, which keeps in-frame sequences with V and J called. Part of the clones is missing from these tables; in studies checked, under half for an unresolved V gene and the rest for unknown reasons. V, J and clone size reflect that table, while D and trimming were determined from the DNA. Recorded for this sample are about 250,000 clones; roughly 90% of them occurred a single time. The ten largest clones represent around 0.8% of the sample.

Comment on this clone: Its antigen remains undetermined. No base quality values were provided; no much bigger clone lies one nucleotide off.

Each collaborating institution followed its own protocols to collect whole blood in K2EDTA tubes. For TCRbeta analysis, collaborators shipped samples as frozen whole blood, isolated PBMCs, or DNA extracted from either of those sample types. V and J lose 3 bases and 8 bases, and a span of 17 bases separates them. From the cysteine up to the phenylalanine, the CDR3 has a length of 14 residues. Solely the CDR3 DNA is kept, with 42 bases framed from the first base. The germline V gene supplies CDR1 SGDLS and CDR2 YYNGEE. This receptor chain uses TRBV9 and TRBJ1-2; the D segment could be TRBD1, given 5 matching bases. This receptor was taken from a woman aged 25 to 45 with acute or convalescent COVID-19. Sequencing was carried out using peripheral blood. The CDR3 in this case is CASSEGRAPSGYTF. The DNA is TGTGCCAGCAGCGAGGGGCGTGCCCCCAGCGGCTACACCTTC.